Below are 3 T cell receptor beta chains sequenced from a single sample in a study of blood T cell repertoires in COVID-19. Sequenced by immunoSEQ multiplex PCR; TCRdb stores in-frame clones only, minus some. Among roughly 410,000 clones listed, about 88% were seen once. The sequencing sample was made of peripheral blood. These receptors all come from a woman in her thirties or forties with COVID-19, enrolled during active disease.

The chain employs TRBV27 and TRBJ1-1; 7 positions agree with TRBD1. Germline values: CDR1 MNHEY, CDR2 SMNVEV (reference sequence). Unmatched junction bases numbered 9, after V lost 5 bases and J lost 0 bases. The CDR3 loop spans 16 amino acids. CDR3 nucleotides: TGTGCCAGCAGTACACACGGGACAGTGTTGAACACTGAAGCTTTCTTT. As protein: CASSTHGTVLNTEAFF.

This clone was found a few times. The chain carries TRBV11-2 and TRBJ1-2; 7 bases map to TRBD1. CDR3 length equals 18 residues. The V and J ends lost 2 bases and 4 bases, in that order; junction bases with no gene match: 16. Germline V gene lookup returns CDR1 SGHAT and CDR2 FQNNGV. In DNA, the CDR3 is TGTGCCAGCAGCTTAACCGTGGGGGCACAGGGGATTGTCTATGGCTACACCTTC. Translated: CASSLTVGAQGIVYGYTF.

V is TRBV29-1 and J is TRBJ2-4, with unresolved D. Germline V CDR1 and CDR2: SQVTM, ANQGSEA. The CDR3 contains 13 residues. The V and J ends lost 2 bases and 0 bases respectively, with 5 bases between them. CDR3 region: CSVETLAKNIQYF. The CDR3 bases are TGCAGCGTTGAAACATTAGCCAAAAACATTCAGTACTTC.